This paragraph reports one T cell receptor (beta chain). The data originate from a study of blood T cell repertoires in COVID-19. The V and J ends lost 5 bases and 2 bases respectively, with 16 bases between them. The CDR3 has 16 amino acids. Germline V lookup: CDR1 SGHTA, CDR2 FQGNSA. Authors' processing steps: Amplification with reference gene primers provided the estimates of nucleated cell counts. Sequenced by immunoSEQ multiplex PCR; TCRdb stores in-frame clones only, minus some. The V and J calls and clone size were taken over from that table, and D and trimming were inferred from the DNA. The sample shows some 160,000 clones, 80% to 85% of them seen only once.

The clonotype was recovered from a man between 65 and 79 years old with active or convalescent COVID-19. Sequencing input: peripheral blood. The chain recombines TRBV7-2 with TRBJ1-5, with no clear D. In DNA form, the CDR3 reads TGTGCCAGCAGCCCCACACCGCTCCTTGGCAATCAGCCCCAGCATTTT. Translated: CASSPTPLLGNQPQHF.